The 21 T cell receptor beta chains in this list originate from one sample, sequenced in a study of T cells expressing NK-cell markers. TCRdb derives one entry per CDR3 protein from the 5' RACE reads, leaving out DNA. The data include about 550,000 distinct CDR3 sequences; the top ten clones carry approximately 4%. The sequenced sample consisted of blood T cells: a sorted CD56 or NKG2C T cell subset, CD4+ or CD8+ T cells, or bulk PBMC T cells (not recorded which). Every receptor here comes from a man between 18 and 29 years old in good health.

This chain joins TRBV6-5 and TRBJ2-1; there is no DNA to check the TCRdb D call of TRBD1. The germline gives CDR1 MNHEY, CDR2 SVGAGI. This CDR3 is built from 12 residues. The CDR3 loop is CASSGTLNEQFF.

The CDR3: CAISESIAGVKNEQFF. The chain carries TRBV10-3 and TRBJ2-1; TCRdb's D call of TRBD2 is untestable without DNA. There are 16 residues in the CDR3. From germline, CDR1 is ENHRY and CDR2 SYGVKD.

The chain is built from TRBV5-1 and TRBJ2-7; TCRdb designates TRBD1, a call that cannot be tested without DNA. Germline V CDR1 and CDR2: SGHRS, YFSETQ. This CDR3 region has 14 residues. Here the CDR3 reads CASSPGTGREEQYF.

The chain links TRBV20-1 to TRBJ2-1; TCRdb outputs TRBD1, but without DNA this stays unchecked. This CDR3 region has 17 residues. CDR1 is DFQATT and CDR2 is SNEGSKA in the germline V gene (reference sequence). This chain's CDR3 is CSARDGDGHGDYNEQFF.

The chain combines TRBV19 with TRBJ1-1. Germline loops: CDR1 LNHDA, CDR2 SQIVND (reference sequence). The CDR3 is made up of 12 amino acids. CDR3 sequence: CASSKRGTEAFF. Full variable domain (rest looked up from reference TRBV19 and TRBJ1-1): DGGITQSPKYLFRKEGQNVTLSCEQNLNHDAMYWYRQDPGQGLRLIYYSQIVNDFQKGDIAEGYSVSREKKESFPLTVTSAQKNPTAFYLCASSKRGTEAFFGQGTRLTVV.

The chain is built from TRBV18 and TRBJ2-2. Per germline, CDR1 KGHSH and CDR2 LQKENI. CDR3 length: 15 amino acids. This chain's CDR3 is CASSPFGVNTGELFF.

The V call is TRBV7-3, the J call TRBJ1-1; TCRdb reports TRBD1, a call that lacks DNA to check it against. The CDR3 sequence is 15 residues long. Germline V gene sequence: CDR1 SGHTA, CDR2 FQGTGA. The CDR3 spells CASSLDRGSYTEAFF.

The chain carries TRBV20-1 and TRBJ2-3; TCRdb picks TRBD1, but there is no DNA to check that call. Germline assignment: CDR1 DFQATT and CDR2 SNEGSKA (reference sequence). The CDR3 is 13 amino acids. The CDR3 reads CSATPLGTDTQYF.

This chain connects TRBV7-2 to TRBJ1-4; TCRdb's D gene call, TRBD1, goes unchecked for lack of DNA. This CDR3 contains 19 residues. From germline, CDR1 is SGHTA and CDR2 FQGNSA. CDR3 residues: CASSFSGKGQHTTNEKLFF.

The chain uses TRBV7-2 and TRBJ2-7; the TCRdb call, TRBD2, lacks DNA for checking. Germline values: CDR1 SGHTA, CDR2 FQGNSA. The CDR3 totals 16 residues. CDR3 loop: CASSLGSGIRAYEQYF.

The chain is built from TRBV7-9 and TRBJ2-3; TCRdb designates TRBD1, a call that cannot be tested without DNA. CDR3 length equals 15 residues. Germline loops: CDR1 SEHNR, CDR2 FQNEAQ (reference sequence). CDR3 amino acids: CASSPRIQGSDTQYF.

This chain joins TRBV4-3 and TRBJ2-5. Germline V gives CDR1 LGHNA, CDR2 YSLEER. This CDR3 has 15 amino acids. CDR3 residues: CASSQTSEPQETQYF.

The CDR3 spells CASSSVPETQYF. The chain combines TRBV28 with TRBJ2-5. This CDR3 spans 12 amino acids. Looked up from germline, CDR1 is MDHEN and CDR2 is SYDVKM. Filled out from reference TRBV28 and TRBJ2-5, the complete variable domain reads DVKVTQSSRYLVKRTGEKVFLECVQDMDHENMFWYRQDPGLGLRLIYFSYDVKMKEKGDIPEGYSVSREKKERFSLILESASTNQTSMYLCASSSVPETQYFGPGTRLLVL.

The chain has TRBV29-1 and TRBJ2-7; TCRdb's D call, TRBD1, is unchecked because there is no DNA. The germline gives CDR1 SQVTM, CDR2 ANQGSEA. The CDR3 length is 13 residues. CDR3 protein: CSVRRQGGYEQYF.

This rearrangement joins TRBV19 to TRBJ1-6; TCRdb reports TRBD1, a call that lacks DNA to check it against. The CDR3 contains 14 residues. The germline CDR1 and CDR2 sequences are LNHDA and SQIVND (reference sequence). CDR3 in amino acids: CASSTAGGDSPLHF. The full variable domain, in which reference TRBV19 and TRBJ1-6 provide the parts outside the CDR3, is DGGITQSPKYLFRKEGQNVTLSCEQNLNHDAMYWYRQDPGQGLRLIYYSQIVNDFQKGDIAEGYSVSREKKESFPLTVTSAQKNPTAFYLCASSTAGGDSPLHFGNGTRLTVT.

The CDR3 is CSAAVSSTDTQYF. The chain carries TRBV20-1 and TRBJ2-3. There are 13 residues in the CDR3. CDR1 DFQATT and CDR2 SNEGSKA come from the germline V gene (reference sequence).

The CDR3 is CATSRDGGGLETQYF. This chain joins TRBV15 and TRBJ2-5; TCRdb calls TRBD1, which cannot be checked without DNA. Germline lookup yields CDR1 LNHNV and CDR2 YYDKDF (reference sequence). The CDR3 is 15 residues long.

The CDR3 protein is CASSNHGRRHEQYF. The gene calls are TRBV5-4 and TRBJ2-7. The CDR3 sequence is 14 residues long. CDR1 and CDR2 from the germline V gene are SGHNT and YYREEE (reference sequence).

The rearrangement joins TRBV10-3 to TRBJ2-1; absent DNA, TCRdb's TRBD2 call cannot be checked. Germline V gives CDR1 ENHRY, CDR2 SYGVKD. The CDR3 has 12 amino acids. The chain's CDR3 is CASGGEEDEQFF.

The rearrangement uses TRBV9 and TRBJ2-2. Germline-derived CDR1 and CDR2 are SGDLS and YYNGEE. The CDR3 covers 15 residues. CDR3 residues: CASSTRNINAGELFF.

This CDR3 reads CASSVASSGSSYEQYF. The genes are TRBV7-2 and TRBJ2-7; TCRdb returns TRBD2, unconfirmable since there is no DNA. This CDR3 is 16 amino acids long. Germline CDR1 reads SGHTA; CDR2 reads FQGNSA.